The rows below give T cell receptor beta chains drawn from one sample of a study of T cell responses to AZD1222 COVID-19 vaccine. Clones were sequenced by immunoSEQ multiplex PCR, and TCRdb holds only the in-frame ones, with some missing. This repertoire shows about 200,000 clones, approximately 89% found once; its top ten account for roughly 3.5%. Sequences were derived from peripheral blood, sampled 28 days after the second AZD1222 dose. The receptor set was obtained from an adult who received the AZD1222 COVID-19 vaccine. CDR3s include the opening cysteine and the closing phenylalanine or tryptophan. D genes are given only for firm matches. Clone size is given for some rows only: seen once, a few or many times, or a class if the clone is expanded.

j_gene | d_gene | abundance | v_gene | CDR3aa | CDR3nt
TRBJ1-2 | TRBD1 | . | TRBV5-6 | CASSLGQVWGYTF | TGTGCCAGCAGCCTAGGACAGGTCTGGGGCTACACCTTC
TRBJ1-5 | . | . | TRBV30 | CAWRGGRASNQPQHF | TGTGCCTGGAGAGGAGGAAGGGCAAGTAATCAGCCCCAGCATTTT
TRBJ1-6 | TRBD1 | . | TRBV18 | CASSPDRVRNSPLHF | TGTGCCAGCTCACCAGACAGGGTTCGGAATTCACCCCTCCACTTT
TRBJ1-2 | . | . | TRBV7-3 | CASSLTGGTSYTF | TGTGCCAGCAGCTTAACCGGGGGGACAAGCTACACCTTC
TRBJ1-6 | . | . | TRBV6-1 | CASSEAGRYNSPLHF | TGTGCCAGCAGTGAAGCCGGGCGCTATAATTCACCCCTCCACTTT
TRBJ2-1 | . | . | TRBV27 | CASSLYFRDEQFF | TGTGCCAGCAGTTTATATTTCAGGGATGAGCAGTTCTTC
TRBJ1-1 | . | . | TRBV27 | CASFGYDRGTEAFF | TGTGCCAGCTTTGGGTATGACAGAGGGACTGAAGCTTTCTTT
TRBJ2-5 | . | . | TRBV2 | CASRGGSWEQETQYF | TGTGCCAGCAGAGGGGGTTCATGGGAGCAAGAGACCCAGTACTTC
TRBJ1-4 | TRBD1 | . | TRBV27 | CASRRQGMVEKLFF | TGTGCCAGCAGAAGACAGGGTATGGTTGAAAAACTGTTTTTT
TRBJ1-4 | . | once | TRBV24-1 | CATSDPGQKPEKLFF | TGTGCCACCAGTGACCCAGGACAGAAGCCAGAAAAACTGTTTTTT